This T cell receptor beta chain was observed in a study of control samples from healthy donors and cancer patients. The data were produced by immunoSEQ multiplex PCR, yet TCRdb's version contains in-frame clones alone and is incomplete. The sample holds tens of thousands of clones, roughly 82% seen once. The CDR3 sequence is 14 residues long. Trimming left V 2 bases short and J 3 bases short, with 11 bases between. Germline V gene sequence: CDR1 SGHKS, CDR2 YYEKEE (reference sequence). The rearrangement joins TRBV5-5 to TRBJ2-5, with D perhaps TRBD2 (6 bases). The sample comprised PBMCs. The TCR was taken from a woman between 50 and 59 years old with lung cancer. The CDR3 is CASSLQAGKETQYF. Here the CDR3 DNA reads TGTGCCAGCAGCTTACAGGCGGGGAAAGAGACCCAGTACTTC.